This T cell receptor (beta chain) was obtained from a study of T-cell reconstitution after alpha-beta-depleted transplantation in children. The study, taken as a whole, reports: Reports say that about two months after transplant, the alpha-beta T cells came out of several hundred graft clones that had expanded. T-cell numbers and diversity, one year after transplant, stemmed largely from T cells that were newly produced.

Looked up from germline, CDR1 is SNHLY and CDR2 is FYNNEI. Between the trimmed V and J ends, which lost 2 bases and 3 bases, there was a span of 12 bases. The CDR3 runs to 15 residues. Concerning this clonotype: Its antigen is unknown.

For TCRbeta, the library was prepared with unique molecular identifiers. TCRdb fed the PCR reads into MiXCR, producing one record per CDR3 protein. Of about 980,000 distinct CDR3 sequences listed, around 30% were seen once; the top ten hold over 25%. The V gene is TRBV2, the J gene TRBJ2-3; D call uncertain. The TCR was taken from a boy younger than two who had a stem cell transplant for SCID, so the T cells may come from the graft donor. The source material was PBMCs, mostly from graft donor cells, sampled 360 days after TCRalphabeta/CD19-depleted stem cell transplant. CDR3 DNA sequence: TGTGCCAGCAGTGAATACTCCAGGTTAACAGATACGCAGTATTTT. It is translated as CASSEYSRLTDTQYF. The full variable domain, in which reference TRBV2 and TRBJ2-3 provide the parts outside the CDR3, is EPEVTQTPSHQVTQMGQEVILRCVPISNHLYFYWYRQILGQKVEFLVSFYNNEISEKSEIFDDQFSVERPDGSNFTLKIRSTKLEDSAMYFCASSEYSRLTDTQYFGPGTRLTVL.